Listed below are T cell receptor beta chains from one sample, sequenced in a study of T cells after somatic rescue of genetic block. Assay: immunoSEQ multiplex PCR; the TCRdb copy retains only in-frame clones and omits some. The profile shows 68,000 or so clones, just under 95% of them singletons. The specimen sequenced was peripheral blood mononuclear cells (PBMCs). The receptors originated from a man in his forties. CDR3s include the opening cysteine and the closing phenylalanine or tryptophan. The D gene is left open where the match is weak. The size field is filled for only some rows; it gives once, few, many or a size class.

V,size,D,J,length,CDR3,DNA
TRBV2,-,TRBD1,TRBJ2-7,14,CASSLGTVSYEQYF,TGTGCCAGCAGCCTAGGGACAGTATCCTACGAGCAGTACTTC
TRBV13,-,TRBD1,TRBJ1-2,19,CASSLRGTRTGGGLYGYTF,TGTGCCAGCAGCTTACGGGGTACGAGGACAGGGGGCGGTTTGTATGGCTACACCTTC
TRBV6-5,once,-,TRBJ1-2,13,CASSSRRGTESTF,TGTGCCAGCAGTTCCCGGAGGGGGACGGAATCAACCTTC
TRBV25-1,once,TRBD1,TRBJ1-6,16,CASSRGQAIYNSPLHF,TGTGCCAGCAGTAGGGGACAGGCGATCTATAATTCACCCCTCCACTTT
TRBV5-1,-,-,TRBJ2-6,19,CASSYPPPLLLQGANVLTF,TGCGCCAGCAGCTACCCGCCTCCGTTATTATTGCAAGGGGCCAACGTCCTGACTTTC
TRBV5-1,-,-,TRBJ2-7,13,CASSSDSLYEQYF,TGCGCCAGCAGCTCGGACTCCCTCTACGAGCAGTACTTC
TRBV7-9,-,-,TRBJ1-6,15,CASSRNSGRNSPLHF,TGTGCCAGCAGCCGAAACTCGGGACGGAATTCACCCCTCCACTTT
TRBV5-1,-,-,TRBJ2-3,16,CASSNFGALEPDTQYF,TGCGCCAGCAGCAACTTCGGGGCGTTGGAGCCAGATACGCAGTATTTT
TRBV6-1,-,-,TRBJ2-7,15,CASSAPGHPSYEQYF,TGTGCCAGCAGTGCCCCGGGACACCCGTCCTACGAGCAGTACTTC
TRBV9,-,-,TRBJ1-1,13,CASSVDGWTEAFF,TGTGCCAGCAGCGTAGATGGGTGGACTGAAGCTTTCTTT
TRBV6-1,once,TRBD1,TRBJ2-7,13,CASRPGQNYKQYF,TGTGCCAGCAGGCCGGGACAGAACTACAAGCAGTACTTC
TRBV15,-,TRBD2,TRBJ2-3,19,CATSRAASGRRPETDTQYF,TGTGCCACCAGCAGAGCTGCTAGCGGGAGGAGACCAGAGACAGATACGCAGTATTTT
TRBV29-1,-,TRBD1,TRBJ2-2,15,CSAPGTGGFTGELFF,TGCAGCGCCCCCGGGACAGGGGGCTTCACCGGGGAGCTGTTTTTT
TRBV4-2,-,-,TRBJ2-5,15,CASSQELLAGETQYF,TGTGCCAGCAGCCAAGAGTTACTAGCCGGAGAGACCCAGTACTTC
TRBV27,-,-,TRBJ1-6,18,CASSFGSGDLLLNSPLHF,TGTGCCAGCAGTTTTGGATCAGGGGACCTTTTATTAAATTCACCCCTCCACTTT
TRBV4-1,few,-,TRBJ2-3,17,CASSQGRGRTSTDTQYF,TGCGCCAGCAGCCAAGGTAGGGGACGTACTAGCACAGATACGCAGTATTTT
TRBV11-2,-,-,TRBJ1-4,14,CASGTGRSNEKLFF,TGTGCCAGCGGGACGGGACGGAGTAATGAAAAACTGTTTTTT
TRBV5-1,-,TRBD1,TRBJ2-3,14,CASSFDRGTDTQYF,TGCGCCAGCAGCTTCGACAGGGGCACAGATACGCAGTATTTT
TRBV7-9,-,TRBD1,TRBJ2-1,14,CASSSGQGFDEQFF,TGTGCCAGCAGCTCGGGACAGGGGTTCGATGAGCAGTTCTTC
TRBV6-6,-,-,TRBJ2-5,13,CASSPRQSETQYF,TGTGCCAGCAGCCCCAGGCAGTCAGAGACCCAGTACTTC
TRBV5-8,-,TRBD1,TRBJ2-2,15,CASSPGTGFTGELFF,TGTGCCAGCAGCCCGGGGACAGGTTTTACCGGGGAGCTGTTTTTT
TRBV2,-,TRBD1,TRBJ2-7,13,CASRGTGLYEQYF,TGTGCCAGCAGGGGGACAGGGCTTTACGAGCAGTACTTC
TRBV7-2,-,TRBD1,TRBJ2-1,12,CASSQSGDSKFF,TGTGCCAGCAGCCAGAGTGGGGACAGTAAGTTCTTC
TRBV19,once,-,TRBJ2-7,12,CASPGGLYEQYF,TGTGCCAGTCCCGGAGGTCTTTACGAGCAGTACTTC
TRBV6-1,-,-,TRBJ2-6,16,CASSAYLGAGANVLTF,TGTGCCAGCAGTGCATACCTTGGAGCTGGGGCCAACGTCCTGACTTTC
TRBV28,once,-,TRBJ2-1,14,CASTPMWGRWEQFF,TGTGCCAGCACACCAATGTGGGGGCGCTGGGAGCAGTTCTTC
TRBV7-8,-,-,TRBJ1-2,15,CASSSQGWANYGYTF,TGTGCCAGCAGCTCCCAGGGGTGGGCTAACTATGGCTACACCTTC
TRBV28,-,TRBD1,TRBJ1-5,14,CASSSGQGNQPQHF,TGTGCCAGCAGCTCCGGACAGGGTAATCAGCCCCAGCATTTT
TRBV28,-,-,TRBJ1-3,14,CATGKRAGGNTIYF,TGTGCCACCGGAAAGAGGGCTGGTGGAAACACCATATATTTT